This T cell receptor (beta chain) was captured in a study of T cell responses to AZD1222 COVID-19 vaccine (dated by TCRdb to 2020 to 2023). In the study overall: AZD1222 recipients whose second dose came at about 4 weeks and those whose second dose came at about 12 weeks were combined into one group, since spike-specific TCR depth and breadth did not differ between the two schedules. TCR sequencing was performed for 230 to 250 trial participants, of whom about 200 were given two doses of AZD1222 and around 26 were given two doses of MenACWY control vaccine. Enrollment into the trials was organized by age into subgroups of 18-55, 56-69 and 70-plus years, and those subgroups contained approximately 150, 30 and 60 TCR-sequenced participants, respectively.

The CDR3 regions of human TCRbeta chains were subjected to immunosequencing. From the authors' description of their analysis: Repertoire TCRs were checked for matches against a reference library of SARS-CoV-2-specific TCRs that had been generated using the MIRA antigen-specificity platform. Breadth was defined as the fraction of unique TCRs that were SARS-CoV-2-associated, and depth was defined as the fraction of total T cells that were SARS-CoV-2-associated. Using the MIRA data, each spike-specific TCR was mapped to the spike region that the TCR reacts to and placed in a CD4 or CD8 class. Log10-transformed breadth and depth values were compared by one-way ANOVA with Sidak's multiple comparisons tests. The table was pulled from immuneACCESS by TCRdb, which kept in-frame rearrangements only. Such tables lose some clones; where checked, under half of the loss comes from unresolved V genes, and the rest has no known cause. Clonal size and the V and J genes are those of that table, whereas D and trimming came from the DNA. The table for this sample lists more than 85,000 clones; around 90% of them were counted only once. The top ten clonotypes cover 7.5% of the sample.

A remark on this clone: Its specific antigen is unknown. Base qualities are not provided; no much larger clone lies one nucleotide away.

Overall results and qualifications from the work: Most participants were white British and females outnumbered males, and the authors suggested that clonal diversity may have been underestimated. Conclusions about previously exposed vaccinees are limited, since just six AZD1222 recipients were seropositive for SARS-CoV-2 at baseline. The vaccine-associated CD4 TCRs covered the entire spike protein, and the dominant responses fell in regions 160-218 and 743-854. After two AZD1222 doses, both the breadth and the depth of spike-specific TCRs were significantly higher than at day 0 and than in MenACWY recipients. The 56-69-year group was small, and its depth increase did not reach significance, likely because of low power. Because no day 14 peak-response samples were available, the repertoires could be characterized only after the peak T cell response. Nearly half of unique spike-specific TCRs reportedly recognized epitopes outside regions mutated in the B.1.351 and B.1.1.7 variants.

The time point tag for this specimen amounts to: baseline before first vaccination. The vaccinee samples were drawn from two UK trials, COV001 and COV002, one of which was a single-blind randomized controlled phase 2/3 trial testing AZD1222 (ChAdOx1 nCoV-19) in healthy adults. For TCRbeta chain sequencing, PBMC samples were collected from trial participants at day 0 and at day 28 after the second dose. The clonotype comes from an adult in good health. The input for sequencing was peripheral blood, taken on day 0 of AZD1222 vaccination.

For the CDR3, the sequence is CASRGQSYGYTF. The DNA sequence reads TGTGCCAGCAGGGGACAGTCCTATGGCTACACCTTC. In this chain, TRBV6-5 is recombined with TRBJ1-2, with TRBD1 identical over 7 junction bases. The germline V gene provides CDR1 MNHEY and CDR2 SVGAGI. Inclusive of the bounding cysteine and phenylalanine, the CDR3 is 12 residues long. The only DNA kept is the CDR3, 36 bases in frame from the first base. The V end gives up 6 bases and the J end 4 bases, leaving 2 bases in the junction not matched to a gene.